This is a list of T cell receptor beta chains from one sample in a study of cytomegalovirus exposure and HLA in healthy donors. The protocol was immunoSEQ multiplex PCR, while the TCRdb copy is restricted to in-frame clones and leaves out a portion. The table includes a few hundred thousand clones, roughly 75% detected once. Sequences were obtained from PBMCs. The receptors originated from a woman in her twenties or thirties in good health and CMV-seronegative. CDR3s include the opening cysteine and the closing phenylalanine or tryptophan. A D gene is named only where the DNA matches it firmly. Clone size is given for some rows only: seen once, a few or many times, or a class if the clone is expanded.

V gene: TRBV30; clone size: .; D gene: TRBD1; J gene: TRBJ1-4; CDR3 protein: CAWGRTGGEKLFF; CDR3 DNA: TGTGCCTGGGGAAGGACAGGGGGTGAAAAACTGTTTTTT
V gene: TRBV19; clone size: few; D gene: .; J gene: TRBJ1-1; CDR3 protein: CASSIQLGAEAFF; CDR3 DNA: TGTGCCAGTAGTATACAACTGGGAGCTGAAGCTTTCTTT
V gene: TRBV19; clone size: few; D gene: TRBD1; J gene: TRBJ1-6; CDR3 protein: CASSGTGDSPLHF; CDR3 DNA: TGTGCCAGTAGTGGGACAGGGGATTCACCCCTCCACTTT
V gene: TRBV5-1; clone size: .; D gene: .; J gene: TRBJ1-4; CDR3 protein: CASSYRDGAEKLFF; CDR3 DNA: TGCGCCAGCAGCTACAGGGACGGGGCTGAAAAACTGTTTTTT
V gene: TRBV10-2; clone size: .; D gene: .; J gene: TRBJ2-5; CDR3 protein: CAISGGRVETQYF; CDR3 DNA: TGCGCCATCTCGGGGGGCCGGGTAGAGACCCAGTACTTC
V gene: TRBV6-1; clone size: .; D gene: .; J gene: TRBJ2-5; CDR3 protein: CASSLKETQYF; CDR3 DNA: TGTGCCAGCTCCTTAAAAGAGACCCAGTACTTC
V gene: TRBV30; clone size: .; D gene: .; J gene: TRBJ1-1; CDR3 protein: CAWSVRGITEAFF; CDR3 DNA: TGTGCCTGGAGTGTAAGGGGAATTACTGAAGCTTTCTTT
V gene: TRBV5-5; clone size: few; D gene: TRBD1; J gene: TRBJ2-5; CDR3 protein: CASSLIRQGVEETQYF; CDR3 DNA: TGTGCCAGCAGCTTGATTAGACAGGGGGTTGAAGAGACCCAGTACTTC
V gene: TRBV18; clone size: .; D gene: TRBD1; J gene: TRBJ1-2; CDR3 protein: CASSPLTGNSYGYTF; CDR3 DNA: TGTGCCAGCTCACCCCTGACAGGGAATAGCTATGGCTACACCTTC
V gene: TRBV6-4; clone size: .; D gene: TRBD2; J gene: TRBJ2-5; CDR3 protein: CASSSRLAGGANGTQYF; CDR3 DNA: TGTGCCAGCAGTTCCAGACTAGCGGGGGGGGCTAACGGGACCCAGTACTTC
V gene: TRBV7-9; clone size: .; D gene: TRBD1; J gene: TRBJ1-6; CDR3 protein: CASSLVGTGNSPLHF; CDR3 DNA: TGTGCCAGCAGCTTGGTAGGGACAGGGAATTCACCCCTCCACTTT
V gene: TRBV5-6; clone size: .; D gene: .; J gene: TRBJ1-1; CDR3 protein: CASSNFAGADTEAFF; CDR3 DNA: TGTGCCAGCTCGAATTTTGCGGGGGCCGACACTGAAGCTTTCTTT
V gene: TRBV5-1; clone size: once; D gene: TRBD1; J gene: TRBJ2-7; CDR3 protein: CASAITGQGAYEQYF; CDR3 DNA: TGCGCCAGCGCCATTACGGGACAGGGGGCCTACGAGCAGTACTTC
V gene: TRBV7-9; clone size: .; D gene: TRBD1; J gene: TRBJ1-1; CDR3 protein: CASSPGTGLLGTEAFF; CDR3 DNA: TGTGCCAGCAGCCCTGGGACAGGGTTATTGGGCACTGAAGCTTTCTTT
V gene: TRBV19; clone size: .; D gene: .; J gene: TRBJ1-1; CDR3 protein: CASSIMGGVTEAFF; CDR3 DNA: TGTGCCAGTAGTATCATGGGAGGGGTGACTGAAGCTTTCTTT
V gene: TRBV6-1; clone size: .; D gene: .; J gene: TRBJ2-7; CDR3 protein: CASSGHTYEQYF; CDR3 DNA: TGTGCCAGCAGTGGACATACCTACGAGCAGTACTTC
V gene: TRBV4-1; clone size: .; D gene: .; J gene: TRBJ2-3; CDR3 protein: CASSQDNGGPTADTQYF; CDR3 DNA: TGCGCCAGCAGCCAAGATAACGGGGGGCCGACGGCAGATACGCAGTATTTT
V gene: TRBV7-9; clone size: .; D gene: .; J gene: TRBJ2-6; CDR3 protein: CASDRSGANVLTF; CDR3 DNA: TGTGCCTCGGACAGATCTGGGGCCAACGTCCTGACTTTC
V gene: TRBV19; clone size: .; D gene: .; J gene: TRBJ1-1; CDR3 protein: CASSADRDTEAFF; CDR3 DNA: TGTGCCAGTAGTGCCGACCGGGACACTGAAGCTTTCTTT
V gene: TRBV6-1; clone size: .; D gene: TRBD1; J gene: TRBJ1-5; CDR3 protein: CASSSQGDNQPQHF; CDR3 DNA: TGTGCCAGCAGTAGCCAGGGGGACAATCAGCCCCAGCATTTT
V gene: TRBV5-8; clone size: .; D gene: .; J gene: TRBJ1-1; CDR3 protein: CASSYQGNTEAFF; CDR3 DNA: TGTGCCAGCAGCTACCAGGGGAACACTGAAGCTTTCTTT
V gene: TRBV5-1; clone size: few; D gene: TRBD1; J gene: TRBJ1-1; CDR3 protein: CASSWGGTGDTEAFF; CDR3 DNA: TGCGCCAGCAGCTGGGGGGGGACAGGGGATACTGAAGCTTTCTTT
V gene: TRBV2; clone size: once; D gene: .; J gene: TRBJ2-1; CDR3 protein: CASSEASGLPPSYNEQFF; CDR3 DNA: TGTGCCAGCAGTGAAGCATCGGGTCTTCCACCCTCCTACAATGAGCAGTTCTTC
V gene: TRBV19; clone size: .; D gene: .; J gene: TRBJ1-5; CDR3 protein: CASSILFLSGSQPQHF; CDR3 DNA: TGTGCCAGTAGTATTTTGTTCTTGTCGGGGAGTCAGCCCCAGCATTTT
V gene: TRBV18; clone size: .; D gene: TRBD1; J gene: TRBJ1-1; CDR3 protein: CASTPDRGKGNTEAFF; CDR3 DNA: TGTGCCAGCACCCCGGACAGGGGAAAGGGAAACACTGAAGCTTTCTTT
V gene: TRBV2; clone size: .; D gene: TRBD2; J gene: TRBJ2-7; CDR3 protein: CASSETAGGAYEQYF; CDR3 DNA: TGTGCCAGCAGTGAAACCGCGGGGGGTGCCTACGAGCAGTACTTC
V gene: TRBV7-8; clone size: .; D gene: .; J gene: TRBJ1-5; CDR3 protein: CASSPLTATGNQPQHF; CDR3 DNA: TGTGCCAGCAGCCCCCTTACAGCAACGGGAAATCAGCCCCAGCATTTT
V gene: TRBV10-3; clone size: .; D gene: .; J gene: TRBJ1-6; CDR3 protein: CAIGQGYNSPLHF; CDR3 DNA: TGTGCCATCGGCCAGGGCTATAATTCACCCCTCCACTTT
V gene: TRBV11-3; clone size: .; D gene: .; J gene: TRBJ2-1; CDR3 protein: CASSSRGALYNEQFF; CDR3 DNA: TGTGCCAGCAGCTCCAGGGGGGCCCTATACAATGAGCAGTTCTTC
V gene: TRBV7-9; clone size: .; D gene: TRBD2; J gene: TRBJ2-1; CDR3 protein: CSSSPGTSSSYNEQFF; CDR3 DNA: TGTTCCAGCAGCCCCGGGACTAGCTCGTCCTACAATGAGCAGTTCTTC
V gene: TRBV7-9; clone size: .; D gene: .; J gene: TRBJ1-1; CDR3 protein: CASSLREDEAFF; CDR3 DNA: TGTGCCAGCAGCTTAAGAGAAGATGAAGCTTTCTTT
V gene: TRBV19; clone size: .; D gene: TRBD1; J gene: TRBJ1-2; CDR3 protein: CASTGGGNYGYTF; CDR3 DNA: TGTGCCAGCACAGGGGGCGGCAACTATGGCTACACCTTC
V gene: TRBV18; clone size: .; D gene: .; J gene: TRBJ2-3; CDR3 protein: CASSPPPGTSTDTQYF; CDR3 DNA: TGTGCCAGCTCACCACCGCCGGGGACTAGCACAGATACGCAGTATTTT
V gene: TRBV6-5; clone size: .; D gene: TRBD1; J gene: TRBJ2-7; CDR3 protein: CASSYTGTGHYEQYF; CDR3 DNA: TGTGCCAGCAGTTACACCGGGACAGGACACTACGAGCAGTACTTC
V gene: TRBV2; clone size: .; D gene: .; J gene: TRBJ1-6; CDR3 protein: CASSGASPLHF; CDR3 DNA: TGTGCCAGCAGTGGGGCTTCACCCCTCCACTTT
V gene: TRBV29-1; clone size: .; D gene: TRBD2; J gene: TRBJ2-1; CDR3 protein: CSVDTSGSMDEQFF; CDR3 DNA: TGCAGCGTTGACACTAGCGGGAGTATGGATGAGCAGTTCTTC
V gene: TRBV5-1; clone size: few; D gene: TRBD2; J gene: TRBJ2-3; CDR3 protein: CASSLSALAGIHTQYF; CDR3 DNA: TGCGCCAGCAGCTTGTCGGCGCTAGCGGGGATCCATACGCAGTATTTT